The rows below give T cell receptor beta chains drawn from one sample of a study of graft-versus-host responses after intestinal transplantation. Antigens for these TCRs are unknown. Here immunoSEQ multiplex PCR was the method, and the copy in TCRdb shows in-frame clones only, minus some. The repertoire holds 65,000 to 90,000 clones, with 89% as singletons. Specimen: unstimulated CD8+ T cells sorted from spleen or lymph node cells, collected before intestinal transplant. These receptors originate from a human donor who received an intestinal transplant. The CDR3 runs from the conserved cysteine through the conserved F or W. Fields, in order: CDR3 protein, CDR3 DNA, V gene, clone size, J gene, D gene. The D gene is left open where the match is weak. Part of the rows lack a size; the others show once, few, many or a class for expanded clones.

CASSFSPTTGLYGYTF	TGTGCCAGCAGCTTTAGCCCCACGACAGGGTTGTATGGCTACACCTTC	TRBV7-9	-	TRBJ1-2	TRBD1
CASSQTGDIDQPQHF	TGTGCCAGCAGCCAGACGGGAGACATTGATCAGCCCCAGCATTTT	TRBV9	-	TRBJ1-5	-
CASGRRDGQETQYF	TGTGCCAGCGGGAGGAGGGATGGCCAAGAGACCCAGTACTTC	TRBV2	-	TRBJ2-5	-
CASVMVPVAGIRGNTEAFF	TGTGCCAGTGTCATGGTGCCGGTGGCAGGGATACGTGGGAACACTGAAGCTTTCTTT	TRBV19	once	TRBJ1-1	-
CASSGLGHYGYTF	TGTGCCAGCAGCGGACTAGGGCACTATGGCTACACCTTC	TRBV6-1	-	TRBJ1-2	-
CASSPLGQLHEQYF	TGTGCCAGCAGTCCCCTCGGACAGCTCCACGAGCAGTACTTC	TRBV27	-	TRBJ2-7	-
CASSLPGGVGGITEAFF	TGTGCCAGCAGCCTCCCGGGCGGCGTCGGGGGAATCACTGAAGCTTTCTTT	TRBV7-9	-	TRBJ1-1	-
CASKIVAYSEAFF	TGTGCCAGCAAAATCGTAGCGTATTCTGAAGCTTTCTTT	TRBV27	-	TRBJ1-1	-
CASSEGTGGTGELFF	TGTGCCAGCAGTGAGGGGACAGGGGGCACCGGGGAGCTGTTTTTT	TRBV6-1	-	TRBJ2-2	TRBD1
CASSHGGDQPQHF	TGTGCCAGCAGCCATGGAGGGGATCAGCCCCAGCATTTT	TRBV7-9	-	TRBJ1-5	-
CASSQDQPGTARDSGNTIYF	TGCGCCAGCAGCCAAGACCAACCGGGGACAGCGAGGGACTCTGGAAACACCATATATTTT	TRBV4-1	-	TRBJ1-3	TRBD1
CASRGPRGEQYF	TGTGCCAGCAGGGGTCCCAGAGGAGAGCAGTACTTC	TRBV5-4	-	TRBJ2-5	-
CASSRTTGGELFF	TGTGCCAGCAGTCGCACTACAGGCGGGGAGCTGTTTTTT	TRBV14	once	TRBJ2-2	-
CASSSGQDTQYF	TGTGCCAGCAGTTCCGGACAAGATACGCAGTATTTT	TRBV28	-	TRBJ2-3	-
CASSLSGTLVNYNEQFF	TGTGCCAGCAGCCTCTCCGGGACACTCGTCAACTACAATGAGCAGTTCTTC	TRBV7-9	once	TRBJ2-1	-
CASSVYGGSGNTIYF	TGTGCCAGCAGCGTATACGGGGGCTCTGGAAACACCATATATTTT	TRBV9	-	TRBJ1-3	-